This T cell receptor beta chain was identified in a study of T cells in Graves' hyperthyroidism and ophthalmopathy (dated by TCRdb to the late 2010s). About the full investigation: Peripheral blood was sampled at the time of initial diagnosis, prior to any treatment. A discovery cohort of roughly 96 patients, roughly 45 with Graves' ophthalmopathy and 57 with stable Graves' hyperthyroidism, was used to find distinguishing TCR V-J signatures. An independent validation cohort of fewer than 20 hyperthyroidism patients and approximately 15 patients who later progressed to ophthalmopathy tested prospective prediction of ophthalmopathy. The 90 to 100 discovery patients were randomly split 7:3 into training and test sets. The study also compared thyroid tissue and blood T-cell repertoires from 6 or 7 Graves' hyperthyroidism patients. Following sampling, methimazole starting at 30 mg daily was given to hyperthyroidism patients, and high-dose intravenous methylprednisolone was given to ophthalmopathy patients. According to the paper, TCR Vbeta CDR3 sequencing was carried out on approximately 140 peripheral blood samples, which came from under 50 ophthalmopathy, 70 to 80 hyperthyroidism and about 17 progressor patients.

Per the germline V gene, SGHRS is the CDR1 and YFSETQ is the CDR2. Inclusive of the bounding cysteine and phenylalanine, the CDR3 is 13 residues long. Kept here is only the CDR3 DNA, which spans 39 bases and is read in frame from base 1. The TCR beta CDR3 regions were amplified from the RNA transcripts. The TCR CDR3 was subjected to a first round of RT-PCR using the HTBI primer set and the Qiagen OneStep RT-PCR kit. Libraries were constructed in a second round of multiplex PCR, after which size selection and purification were carried out. Paired-end sequencing of the libraries was performed with 100 bp reads on an Illumina HiSeq2000. From the authors' description of their analysis: SOAPnuke was used to process the raw data, throwing out any read that contained adapters or uncalled bases, had a mean Phred below 15, or lacked an exact constant-primer or identifier match. High-quality paired reads were merged with COPE v1.2.5, and unique nucleotide sequences were defined as clonotypes. MiTCR v1.1 was used to align clonotypes to the IMGT TRBV, TRBD and TRBJ reference segments. The analysis was restricted to V-J combinations with a frequency above 0.0001, which together covered approximately 99% of the repertoires. The TCS score was defined as the ratio of F50 (clonal expansion) to E x V (chaos), calculated using BLOSUM62-based TCRdist between CDR3 peptides within each V-J. Welch's t-statistics and random forest reduced roughly 540 V-J features to around 14, which were used in a naive Bayes classifier (R e1071). Clones were called with MiXCR by TCRdb after fastp trimmed the public reads at Q25, and only in-frame beta chains were retained. A single entry per CDR3 protein holds the most common genes and DNA from its merged rows. What appears here as the V and J calls and clone size reflects TCRdb's work, not the paper's. Counted in this sample were around 700,000 distinct CDR3 sequences; around 20% of them appeared once. Over 15% of the sample is in the top ten clones.

Hyperthyroidism patients were newly diagnosed, with disease duration under 2 months, and aged 18 to 65 years. Patients with uncontrolled infections, other autoimmune diseases, pregnancy or lactation were excluded. Diagnoses were based on clinical symptoms, serum thyroxine and TRAb, thyroid ultrasound and orbital computed tomography. Blood from progressor patients was collected at the time of first diagnosis with hyperthyroidism, before any ophthalmopathy symptoms had appeared. PBMCs were separated from approximately 10 ml of fresh peripheral blood using Ficoll-Paque density gradient centrifugation. Progressor patients were defined as those initially diagnosed with Graves' hyperthyroidism in whom ophthalmopathy developed during follow-up. Total RNA was extracted with Trizol reagent, and quality was checked on an Agilent 2100 Bioanalyzer. This clonotype has a count of ten or more. The specificity of this receptor is unknown. An end of the junction differs from the germline gene, which may be a read error.

The research as a whole found: No statistical method was used to set the sample size in advance, and investigators knew the group allocation. Most expanded thyroid clonotypes (frequency above 0.001) were also detected in blood, suggesting blood repertoires may reflect thyroid immune responses. In cross-validation, a model built on a 13 V-J signature told ophthalmopathy apart from stable hyperthyroidism with about 90% sensitivity and around 83% specificity, and in testing the same model reached 80%/75%. During validation, the model predicted progression to ophthalmopathy a median of approximately 6 months ahead of onset, with almost 71% sensitivity and more than 72% specificity.

This chain is built from TRBV5-1 and TRBJ1-1, with the D gene uncertain. Material for sequencing was blood. The TCR was taken from a woman in her forties or fifties with Graves' hyperthyroidism that later progressed to Graves' ophthalmopathy. The bases are TGTGCCAGCAGCTTCGACGGGAACACTGAAGCTTTCTTT. This gives the protein CASSFDGNTEAFF.